These T cell receptor beta chains were read from a single sample in a study of T cell responses to AZD1222 COVID-19 vaccine. Sequencing was performed with immunoSEQ multiplex PCR; in TCRdb, only in-frame clones are kept and a portion is missing. This sample has approximately 130,000 clones, with about nine tenths found just once. The input for sequencing was peripheral blood, taken 28 days after the second AZD1222 dose. Every receptor here comes from an adult who received the AZD1222 COVID-19 vaccine. Both conserved end residues are part of each CDR3. A D gene is named only where the DNA matches it firmly. Not every row has a clone size; where given, it reads once, few, many or a size class.

TRBJ1-4 TRBV7-2 - - CASSLPPNEKLFF TGTGCCAGCAGCTTACCCCCAAATGAAAAACTGTTTTTT
TRBJ1-2 TRBV18 - - CASSLEPLPRYTF TGTGCCAGCTCGTTGGAGCCACTCCCGCGCTACACCTTC
TRBJ1-3 TRBV10-1 - - CASSEFSGAGNTIYF TGCGCCAGCAGTGAATTCTCCGGGGCTGGAAACACCATATATTTT
TRBJ1-1 TRBV13 - once CASSPTDGEAFF TGTGCCAGCAGCCCCACGGACGGGGAAGCTTTCTTT
TRBJ2-7 TRBV7-6 - - CASSLALVGASSYEQYF TGTGCCAGCAGCTTAGCGCTGGTAGGGGCCAGCTCCTACGAGCAGTACTTC
TRBJ2-1 TRBV19 TRBD2 - CASSIRLAASYNEQFF TGTGCCAGTAGTATAAGACTAGCGGCCTCCTACAATGAGCAGTTCTTC
TRBJ2-7 TRBV4-2 - - CASSQDIGDRAGEQYF TGTGCCAGCAGCCAAGATATCGGGGACAGAGCGGGCGAGCAGTACTTC
TRBJ1-1 TRBV6-5 - - CASSYGTEAFF TGTGCCAGCAGTTACGGCACTGAAGCTTTCTTT
TRBJ1-2 TRBV12-3/TRBV12-4 - - CASSTSGEVGYTF TGTGCCAGCAGCACCTCCGGGGAGGTAGGCTACACCTTC
TRBJ1-6 TRBV3-1/TRBV3-2 TRBD1 - CASSQARGTALDYSPLHF TGTGCCAGCAGCCAAGCGAGGGGGACAGCTCTTGATTATTCACCCCTCCACTTT
TRBJ2-1 TRBV5-4 TRBD1 few CASSSETGGNYNEQFF TGTGCCAGCAGTTCCGAAACAGGGGGCAACTACAATGAGCAGTTCTTC
TRBJ1-5 TRBV7-2 - - CASSLGQGQPQHF TGTGCCAGCAGCTTAGGACAAGGCCAGCCCCAGCATTTT
TRBJ1-5 TRBV15 - few CATSRSGEGNQPQHF TGTGCCACCAGCAGATCAGGGGAGGGCAATCAGCCCCAGCATTTT
TRBJ1-1 TRBV3-1/TRBV3-2 TRBD1 - CASSPRDRGPEAFF TGTGCCAGCAGCCCTAGGGACAGGGGTCCTGAAGCTTTCTTT
TRBJ1-6 TRBV6-5 TRBD1 - CASSAGGGNSPLHF TGTGCCAGCAGCGCAGGGGGAGGTAATTCACCCCTCCACTTT
TRBJ1-5 TRBV7-8 - - CASSLMSGSSNQPQHF TGTGCCAGCAGCTTAATGAGTGGTTCGAGCAATCAGCCCCAGCATTTT
TRBJ1-1 TRBV5-4 - - CASSFNSKYTEAFF TGTGCCAGCAGCTTTAACAGCAAGTACACTGAAGCTTTCTTT
TRBJ2-7 TRBV6-6 TRBD1 few CASSSGTGKSEQYF TGTGCCAGCAGTTCCGGGACAGGGAAATCCGAGCAGTACTTC
TRBJ1-6 TRBV6-5 TRBD1 once CASSSYRGRGSPLHF TGTGCCAGCAGTTCCTACAGGGGGAGGGGTTCACCCCTCCACTTT
TRBJ1-4 TRBV5-1 - - CASSLGGRSNEKLFF TGCGCCAGCAGCTTGGGGGGACGGTCTAATGAAAAACTGTTTTTT
TRBJ2-1 TRBV6-2/TRBV6-3 TRBD2 - CASSYRPGAGGSSYNEQFF TGTGCCAGCAGTTACCGTCCTGGAGCGGGGGGCAGCTCCTACAATGAGCAGTTCTTC
TRBJ1-2 TRBV19 - - CASSVGAGYTF TGTGCCAGTAGTGTGGGTGCTGGCTACACCTTC
TRBJ2-7 TRBV4-1 TRBD1 - CASSQDWTGQGAYEQYF TGCGCCAGCAGCCAAGATTGGACAGGGCAAGGGGCCTACGAGCAGTACTTC
TRBJ2-1 TRBV3-1/TRBV3-2 - - CASSHGVEQFF TGTGCCAGCAGCCACGGAGTTGAGCAGTTCTTC
TRBJ1-3 TRBV20-1 - - CSASPWTVTSGNTIYF TGCAGTGCTAGTCCGTGGACCGTGACCTCTGGAAACACCATATATTTT
TRBJ1-6 TRBV30 - - CAWNNGYNSPLHF TGTGCCTGGAATAACGGATATAATTCACCCCTCCACTTT
TRBJ1-5 TRBV7-2 - - CASSLQPGGVGNQPQHF TGTGCCAGCAGCTTACAACCCGGGGGGGTTGGAAATCAGCCCCAGCATTTT
TRBJ1-2 TRBV5-6 TRBD1 - CASSLGQGEGYTF TGTGCCAGCAGCTTGGGCCAGGGGGAAGGCTACACCTTC
TRBJ2-5 TRBV5-4 TRBD1 - CASSQGARETQYF TGTGCCAGCAGCCAGGGGGCCCGGGAGACCCAGTACTTC
TRBJ1-1 TRBV5-1 - - CASSLLDISNTEAFF TGCGCCAGCAGCCTCTTGGACATCTCGAACACTGAAGCTTTCTTT
TRBJ1-4 TRBV6-5 - - CASSQELPGGKLFF TGTGCCAGCAGCCAGGAGCTGCCCGGCGGAAAACTGTTTTTT
TRBJ2-1 TRBV5-1 TRBD1 - CASSSDPQGNTEQFF TGCGCCAGCAGCTCTGATCCACAGGGGAACACTGAGCAGTTCTTC
TRBJ1-5 TRBV18 - - CASSPNEGSDQPQHF TGTGCCAGCTCACCAAACGAAGGGTCGGACCAGCCCCAGCATTTT
TRBJ1-2 TRBV25-1 - - CASSELRDTTNYGYTF TGTGCCAGCAGTGAATTAAGGGACACGACTAACTATGGCTACACCTTC
TRBJ2-5 TRBV4-1 - - CASSLGRQETQYF TGCGCCAGCAGCCTCGGACGGCAAGAGACCCAGTACTTC
TRBJ1-3 TRBV7-9 - once CASSLELGNTIYF TGTGCCAGCAGCTTAGAACTAGGAAACACCATATATTTT
TRBJ1-1 TRBV27 - once CASSLGRGAGINTEAFF TGTGCCAGCAGTTTGGGCCGTGGGGCAGGGATTAACACTGAAGCTTTCTTT
TRBJ2-1 TRBV7-2 TRBD1 few CASRNRGQPDRVNEQFF TGTGCCAGCAGAAATCGCGGGCAGCCGGACAGGGTCAATGAGCAGTTCTTC
TRBJ2-3 TRBV2 TRBD2 - CASRASGALFTDTQYF TGTGCCAGCAGGGCTAGCGGGGCCCTTTTCACAGATACGCAGTATTTT
TRBJ2-7 TRBV6-1 - - CASSEPQVEHYEQYF TGTGCCAGCAGTGAACCACAGGTAGAACACTACGAGCAGTACTTC
TRBJ2-6 TRBV27 - - CASSLFKGSGANVLTF TGTGCCAGCAGTTTATTCAAAGGGTCCGGGGCCAACGTCCTGACTTTC
TRBJ2-1 TRBV18 TRBD2 - CASSPGGGGNEQFF TGTGCCAGCTCACCGGGCGGGGGTGGCAATGAGCAGTTCTTC
TRBJ2-7 TRBV2 - once CASSELSYEQYF TGTGCCAGCAGTGAACTCTCCTACGAGCAGTACTTC
TRBJ2-1 TRBV29-1 TRBD2 - CSVSSGRGNEQFF TGCAGCGTCTCTAGCGGGAGAGGCAATGAGCAGTTCTTC
TRBJ2-7 TRBV25-1 - once CASSPPAGVERFYEQYF TGTGCCAGCAGTCCCCCCGCCGGGGTCGAGCGGTTCTACGAGCAGTACTTC
TRBJ2-3 TRBV11-3 - - CASSFRGSTDTQYF TGTGCCAGCAGCTTCCGGGGGAGCACAGATACGCAGTATTTT